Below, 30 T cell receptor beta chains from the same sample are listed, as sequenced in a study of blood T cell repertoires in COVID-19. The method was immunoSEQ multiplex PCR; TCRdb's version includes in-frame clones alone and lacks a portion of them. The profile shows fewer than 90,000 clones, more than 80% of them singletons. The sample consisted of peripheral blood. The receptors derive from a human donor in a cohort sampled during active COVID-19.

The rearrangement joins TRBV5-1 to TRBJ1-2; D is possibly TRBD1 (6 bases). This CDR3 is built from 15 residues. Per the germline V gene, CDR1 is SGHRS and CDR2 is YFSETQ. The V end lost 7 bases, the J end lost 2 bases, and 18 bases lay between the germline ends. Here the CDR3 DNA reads TGCGCCAGCGCTAGGGCAGGGGTGACAAACTATGGCTACACCTTC. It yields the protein CASARAGVTNYGYTF.

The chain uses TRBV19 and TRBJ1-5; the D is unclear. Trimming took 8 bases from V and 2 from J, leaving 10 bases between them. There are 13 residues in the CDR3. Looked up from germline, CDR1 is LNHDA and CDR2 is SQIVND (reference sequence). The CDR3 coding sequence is TGTGCCAGTCAGGCGTATGGCAATCAGCCCCAGCATTTT. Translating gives CASQAYGNQPQHF.

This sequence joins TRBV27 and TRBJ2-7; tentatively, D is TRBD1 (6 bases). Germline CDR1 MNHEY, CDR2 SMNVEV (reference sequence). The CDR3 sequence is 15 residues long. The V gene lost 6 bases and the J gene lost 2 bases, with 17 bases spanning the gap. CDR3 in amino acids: CASRTDRLSAYEQYF. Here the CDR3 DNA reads TGTGCCAGCAGAACGGACAGACTCTCAGCCTACGAGCAGTACTTC.

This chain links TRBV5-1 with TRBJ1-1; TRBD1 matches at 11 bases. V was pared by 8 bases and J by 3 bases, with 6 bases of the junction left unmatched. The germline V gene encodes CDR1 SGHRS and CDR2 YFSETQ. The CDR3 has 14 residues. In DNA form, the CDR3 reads TGCGCCAGTTCGAGGGGACAGGGGGACACTGAAGCTTTCTTT. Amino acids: CASSRGQGDTEAFF.

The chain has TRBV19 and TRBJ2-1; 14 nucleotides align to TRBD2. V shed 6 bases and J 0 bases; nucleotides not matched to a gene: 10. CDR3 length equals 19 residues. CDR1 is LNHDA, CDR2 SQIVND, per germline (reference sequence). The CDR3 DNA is TGTGCCAGTAGGCCCTCCGGACTAGCGGGGGGACGCTCCTACAATGAGCAGTTCTTC. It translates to CASRPSGLAGGRSYNEQFF.

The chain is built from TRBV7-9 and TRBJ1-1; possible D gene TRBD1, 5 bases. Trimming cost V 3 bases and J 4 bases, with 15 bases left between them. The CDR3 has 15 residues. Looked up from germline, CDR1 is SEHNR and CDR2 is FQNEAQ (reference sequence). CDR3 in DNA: TGTGCCAGCAGCTTTGGAAGGGGAAAGGCCACTGAAGCTTTCTTT. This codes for CASSFGRGKATEAFF. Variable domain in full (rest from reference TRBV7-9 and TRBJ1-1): DTGVSQNPRHKITKRGQNVTFRCDPISEHNRLYWYRQTLGQGPEFLTYFQNEAQLEKSRLLSDRFSAERPKGSFSTLEIQRTEQGDSAMYLCASSFGRGKATEAFFGQGTRLTVV.

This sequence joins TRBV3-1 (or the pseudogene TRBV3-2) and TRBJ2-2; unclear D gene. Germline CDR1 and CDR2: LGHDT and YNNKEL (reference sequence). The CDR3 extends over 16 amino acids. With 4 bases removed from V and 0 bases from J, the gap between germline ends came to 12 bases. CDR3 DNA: TGTGCCAGCAGCCGAGAGCTCGGGTCGAACACCGGGGAGCTGTTTTTT. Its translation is CASSRELGSNTGELFF.

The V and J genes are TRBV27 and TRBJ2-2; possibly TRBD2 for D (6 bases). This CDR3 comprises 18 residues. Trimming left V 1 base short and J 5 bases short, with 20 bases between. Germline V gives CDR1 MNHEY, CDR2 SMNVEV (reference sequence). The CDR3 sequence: CASSLLIWASEGTGELFF. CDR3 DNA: TGTGCCAGCAGTTTATTAATATGGGCCTCGGAGGGGACCGGGGAGCTGTTTTTT.

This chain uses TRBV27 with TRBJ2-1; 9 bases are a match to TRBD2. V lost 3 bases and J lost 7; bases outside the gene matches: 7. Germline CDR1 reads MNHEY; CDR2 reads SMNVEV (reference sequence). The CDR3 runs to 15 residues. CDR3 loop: CASSFPASGINEQFF. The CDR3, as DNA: TGTGCCAGCAGTTTCCCGGCTAGCGGGATAAATGAGCAGTTCTTC.

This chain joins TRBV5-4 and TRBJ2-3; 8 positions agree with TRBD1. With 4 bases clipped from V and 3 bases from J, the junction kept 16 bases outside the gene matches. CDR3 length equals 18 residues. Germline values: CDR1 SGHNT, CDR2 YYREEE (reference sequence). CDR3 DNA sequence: TGTGCCAGCAGCCGAGAACCACCGACAGGGGTAATGACAGATACGCAGTATTTT. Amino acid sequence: CASSREPPTGVMTDTQYF. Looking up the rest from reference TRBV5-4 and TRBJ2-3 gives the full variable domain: ETGVTQSPTHLIKTRGQQVTLRCSSQSGHNTVSWYQQALGQGPQFIFQYYREEENGRGNFPPRFSGLQFPNYSSELNVNALELDDSALYLCASSREPPTGVMTDTQYFGPGTRLTVL.

Written as DNA, the CDR3 is TGTGCCAGCAGACGACGGGACAAGGGGCTATCCTATAATTCACCCCTCCACTTT. It yields the protein CASRRRDKGLSYNSPLHF. V and J are TRBV6-6 and TRBJ1-6, with TRBD1 as a possible D gene (6 bases). With 6 bases removed from V and 1 base from J, the gap between germline ends came to 19 bases. Germline CDR1 and CDR2: MNHNY and SVGAGI (reference sequence). The CDR3 consists of 18 residues.

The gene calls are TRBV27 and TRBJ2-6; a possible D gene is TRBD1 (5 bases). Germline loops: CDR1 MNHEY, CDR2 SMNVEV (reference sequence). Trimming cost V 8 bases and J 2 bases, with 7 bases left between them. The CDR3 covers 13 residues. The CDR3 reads CASGAAGANVLTF. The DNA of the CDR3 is TGTGCCAGCGGGGCTGCTGGGGCCAACGTCCTGACTTTC.

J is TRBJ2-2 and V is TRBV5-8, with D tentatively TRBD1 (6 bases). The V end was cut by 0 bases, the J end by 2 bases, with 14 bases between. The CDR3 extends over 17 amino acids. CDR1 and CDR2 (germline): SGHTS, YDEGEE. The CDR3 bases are TGTGCCAGCAGCTTGGAAACCAGGGGTTTAAACACCGGGGAGCTGTTTTTT. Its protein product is CASSLETRGLNTGELFF.

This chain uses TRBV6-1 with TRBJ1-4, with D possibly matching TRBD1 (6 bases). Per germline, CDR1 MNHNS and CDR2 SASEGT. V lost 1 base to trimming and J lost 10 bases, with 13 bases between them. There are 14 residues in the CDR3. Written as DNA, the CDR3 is TGTGCCAGCAGTGAAGGGGGGCTAGGAGGAAAACTGTTTTTT. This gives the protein CASSEGGLGGKLFF.

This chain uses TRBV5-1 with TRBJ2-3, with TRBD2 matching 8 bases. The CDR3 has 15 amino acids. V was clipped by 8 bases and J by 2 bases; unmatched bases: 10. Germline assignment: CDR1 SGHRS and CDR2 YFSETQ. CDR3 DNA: TGCGCCAGTTCATTAGCGGGGCACTTCACAGATACGCAGTATTTT. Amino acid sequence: CASSLAGHFTDTQYF.

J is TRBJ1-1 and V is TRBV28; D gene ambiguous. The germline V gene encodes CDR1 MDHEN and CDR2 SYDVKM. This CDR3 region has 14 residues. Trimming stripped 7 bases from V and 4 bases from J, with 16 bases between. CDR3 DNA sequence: TGTGCCAGCATAGCCCGAGGGCGCGTCACTGAAGCTTTCTTT. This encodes CASIARGRVTEAFF.

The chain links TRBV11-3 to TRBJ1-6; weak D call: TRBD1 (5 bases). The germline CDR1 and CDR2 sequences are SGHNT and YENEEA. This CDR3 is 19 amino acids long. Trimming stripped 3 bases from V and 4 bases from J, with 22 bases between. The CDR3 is CASSFGGRQGTFYNSPLHF. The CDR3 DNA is TGTGCCAGCAGCTTCGGTGGACGGCAGGGAACCTTTTATAATTCACCCCTCCACTTT.

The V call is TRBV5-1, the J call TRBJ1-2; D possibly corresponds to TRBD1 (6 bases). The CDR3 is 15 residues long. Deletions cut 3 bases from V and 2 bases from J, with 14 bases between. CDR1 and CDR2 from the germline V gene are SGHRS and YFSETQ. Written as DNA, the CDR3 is TGCGCCAGCAGCTCCCAGGCAGGGGCAAACTATGGCTACACCTTC. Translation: CASSSQAGANYGYTF.

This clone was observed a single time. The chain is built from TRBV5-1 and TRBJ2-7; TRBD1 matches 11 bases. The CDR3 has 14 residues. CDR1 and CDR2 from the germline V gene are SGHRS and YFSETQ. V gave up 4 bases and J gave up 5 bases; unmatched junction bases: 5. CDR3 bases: TGCGCCAGCAGCGCCGGGACAGGGGGAAACGAGCAGTACTTC. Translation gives CASSAGTGGNEQYF.

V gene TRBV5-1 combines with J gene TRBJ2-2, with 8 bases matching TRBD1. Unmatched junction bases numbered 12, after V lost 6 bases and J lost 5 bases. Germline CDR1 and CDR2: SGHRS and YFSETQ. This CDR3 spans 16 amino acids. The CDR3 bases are TGCGCCAGCATGACCGACAGGGGTGATAGGACCGGGGAGCTGTTTTTT. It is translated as CASMTDRGDRTGELFF.

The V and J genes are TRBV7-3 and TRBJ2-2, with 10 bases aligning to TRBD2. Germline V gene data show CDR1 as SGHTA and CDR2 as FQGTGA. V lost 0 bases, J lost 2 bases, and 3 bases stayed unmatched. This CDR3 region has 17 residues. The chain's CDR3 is CASSLTSGRTNTGELFF. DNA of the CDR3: TGTGCCAGCAGCTTAACTAGCGGGAGGACTAACACCGGGGAGCTGTTTTTT.

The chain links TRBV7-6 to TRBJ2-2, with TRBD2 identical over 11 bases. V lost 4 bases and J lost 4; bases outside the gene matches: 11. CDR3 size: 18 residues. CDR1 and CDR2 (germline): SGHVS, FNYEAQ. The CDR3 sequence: CASSSPGLAGIGTGELFF. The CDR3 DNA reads TGTGCCAGCAGCTCCCCCGGACTAGCGGGTATTGGCACCGGGGAGCTGTTTTTT.

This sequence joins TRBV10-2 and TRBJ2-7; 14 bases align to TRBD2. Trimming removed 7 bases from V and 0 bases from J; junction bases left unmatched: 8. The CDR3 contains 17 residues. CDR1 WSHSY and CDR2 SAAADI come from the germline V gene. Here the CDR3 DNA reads TGCGCCAGCACCAGCTGGGGGACTAGCGGGGGCTCCTACGAGCAGTACTTC. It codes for CASTSWGTSGGSYEQYF.

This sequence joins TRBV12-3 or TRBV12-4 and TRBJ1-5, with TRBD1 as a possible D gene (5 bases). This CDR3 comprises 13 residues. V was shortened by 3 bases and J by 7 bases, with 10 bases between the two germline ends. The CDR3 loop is CASSFRVEQPQHF. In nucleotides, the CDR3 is TGTGCCAGCAGTTTCAGGGTTGAGCAGCCCCAGCATTTT.

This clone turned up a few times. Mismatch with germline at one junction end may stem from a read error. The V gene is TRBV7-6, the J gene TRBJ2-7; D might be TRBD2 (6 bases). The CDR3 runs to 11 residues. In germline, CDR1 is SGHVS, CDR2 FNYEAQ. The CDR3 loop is CASSLGGTPFF. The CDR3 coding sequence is TGTGCCAGCAGCTTAGGGGGGACTCCCTTCTTC.

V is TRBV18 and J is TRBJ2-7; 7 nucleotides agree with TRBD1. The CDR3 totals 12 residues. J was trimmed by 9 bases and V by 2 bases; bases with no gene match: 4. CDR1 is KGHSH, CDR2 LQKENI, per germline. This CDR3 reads CASSPGQVVQYF. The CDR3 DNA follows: TGTGCCAGCTCACCAGGACAGGTTGTGCAGTACTTC.

The CDR3 loop reads CASSQQGAQGNTIYF. The DNA of the CDR3 is TGCGCCAGCAGTCAACAGGGGGCCCAGGGAAACACCATATATTTT. The rearrangement joins TRBV23-1 to TRBJ1-3, with 8 bases aligning to TRBD1. TRBV23-1 is treated as an ORF (open reading frame) with a function not yet certain. V was pared by 2 bases and J by 4 bases, with 4 bases of the junction left unmatched. The CDR3 has 15 amino acids.

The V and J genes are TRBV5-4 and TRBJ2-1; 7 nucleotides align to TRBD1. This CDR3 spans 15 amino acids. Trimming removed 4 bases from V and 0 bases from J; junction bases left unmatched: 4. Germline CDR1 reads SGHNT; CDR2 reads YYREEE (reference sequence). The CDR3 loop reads CASSTDRASYNEQFF. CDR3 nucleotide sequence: TGTGCCAGCAGCACCGACAGGGCCTCCTACAATGAGCAGTTCTTC.

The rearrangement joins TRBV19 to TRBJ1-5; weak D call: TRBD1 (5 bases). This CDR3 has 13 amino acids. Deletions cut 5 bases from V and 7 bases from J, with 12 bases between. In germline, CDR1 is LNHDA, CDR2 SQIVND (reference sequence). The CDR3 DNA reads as TGTGCCAGTAGTCCCCGACAGAACCAGCCCCAGCATTTT. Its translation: CASSPRQNQPQHF.

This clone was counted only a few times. The CDR3 DNA sequence: TGCGCCAGCAGCCAGGCGGGACAGGGGAATTACGAGCAGTACTTC. Amino acids: CASSQAGQGNYEQYF. The chain carries TRBV4-1 and TRBJ2-7; TRBD1 matches at 10 bases. Trimming removed 3 bases from V and 4 bases from J; junction bases left unmatched: 6. CDR1 and CDR2 (germline): MGHRA, YSYEKL. The CDR3 loop spans 15 amino acids.